The 22 T cell receptor beta chains in this list originate from one sample, sequenced in a study of blood T cell repertoires in COVID-19. The repertoire was sequenced with immunoSEQ multiplex PCR; TCRdb's copy has only in-frame clones and lacks some. Among fewer than 200,000 clones, less than 90% were seen once, and the ten largest hold around 1.2%. The material sequenced was PBMCs or T cells enriched from blood (not recorded which). The source of these receptors is a human donor with acute COVID-19. The donor label of this sample is uncertain.

This rearrangement joins TRBV16 to TRBJ2-7; TRBD1 might be the D (5 bases). Germline values: CDR1 KGHSY, CDR2 FQNENV. Trimming stripped 5 bases from V and 3 bases from J, with 14 bases between. The CDR3 sequence is 14 residues long. In nucleotides, the CDR3 is TGTGCCAGCAGCGACTTTGACAGATACTACGAGCAGTACTTC. Protein: CASSDFDRYYEQYF.

CDR3 DNA sequence: TGCGCCAGCAGCCAAGAGACGGGGAGTCTGAACACTGAAGCTTTCTTT. Its translation: CASSQETGSLNTEAFF. The chain carries TRBV4-3 and TRBJ1-1; D gene unclear. The CDR3 consists of 16 residues. V lost 0 bases to trimming and J lost 0 bases, with 11 bases between them. The germline CDR1 and CDR2 sequences are LGHNA and YSLEER.

The chain uses TRBV19 and TRBJ2-6; D call uncertain. The germline V and J ends were trimmed by 3 bases and 0 bases, with 6 bases remaining between them. This CDR3 region has 15 residues. Germline V gives CDR1 LNHDA, CDR2 SQIVND (reference sequence). The CDR3 protein is CASSISVSGANVLTF. The CDR3 DNA sequence: TGTGCCAGTAGTATTTCCGTCTCTGGGGCCAACGTCCTGACTTTC.

The chain recombines TRBV6-5 with TRBJ2-5; the D gene is possibly TRBD2 (5 bases). The ends were cut back, 8 bases at V and 6 bases at J, with 16 bases in the middle. The CDR3 totals 13 residues. Germline lookup yields CDR1 MNHEY and CDR2 SVGAGI. The CDR3 loop is CASHGEGEKTQYF. DNA for the CDR3: TGTGCCAGCCATGGTGAGGGAGAAAAGACCCAGTACTTC.

This rearrangement joins TRBV7-6 to TRBJ2-7; 7 bases match TRBD1. V gave up 5 bases and J gave up 6 bases; unmatched junction bases: 13. CDR3 length: 15 amino acids. Germline CDR1 is SGHVS and CDR2 is FNYEAQ. CDR3 coding DNA: TGTGCCAGCAGCCCCCGACAGGGAAAGGCCCCCGAGCAGTACTTC. It encodes CASSPRQGKAPEQYF.

The chain has TRBV3-1 (or the pseudogene TRBV3-2) and TRBJ2-7; D is perhaps TRBD1 (7 bases). The ends were cut back, 4 bases at V and 2 bases at J, with 15 bases in the middle. Germline V gene sequence: CDR1 LGHDT, CDR2 YNNKEL (reference sequence). The CDR3 has 15 amino acids. The CDR3 spells CASSPFAGGTYEQYF. CDR3 DNA sequence: TGTGCCAGCAGCCCCTTCGCAGGGGGGACCTACGAGCAGTACTTC.

The rearrangement uses TRBV7-9 and TRBJ2-2; 10 bases agree with TRBD1. The V segment lost 3 bases and the J segment 8 bases; nucleotides outside the gene matches: 18. The CDR3 loop spans 19 amino acids. Germline V gives CDR1 SEHNR, CDR2 FQNEAQ (reference sequence). The DNA of the CDR3 is TGTGCCAGCAGCTTCCCCCGGGACAGGGGTGTAGAACTGTTAGGGGAGCTGTTTTTT. Protein: CASSFPRDRGVELLGELFF.

This sequence joins TRBV9 and TRBJ2-5; 9 nucleotides agree with TRBD2. V lost 3 bases to trimming and J lost 2 bases; unmatched junction nucleotides: 11. CDR3 length: 17 residues. Germline lookup yields CDR1 SGDLS and CDR2 YYNGEE. CDR3 bases: TGTGCCAGCAGCGAGAGTACGAGACTAGCGGTTCAAGAGACCCAGTACTTC. The encoded protein is CASSESTRLAVQETQYF.

The chain couples TRBV7-8 to TRBJ1-1, with D possibly TRBD1 on 5 matching bases. V lost 8 bases, J lost 0 bases, and 13 bases lay in between. From germline, CDR1 is SGHVS and CDR2 FQNEAQ. The CDR3 length is 14 residues. Written as DNA, the CDR3 is TGTGCCAGCTGGGAGGGGTCCATGAACACTGAAGCTTTCTTT. This gives the protein CASWEGSMNTEAFF.

The chain has TRBV29-1 and TRBJ1-1; TRBD1 matches at 7 bases. The CDR3 runs to 15 residues. Germline CDR1 is SQVTM and CDR2 is ANQGSEA. The ends lost 6 bases at V and 4 bases at J; junction bases unmatched: 14. The CDR3 loop reads CSVYPPPTGSTEAFF. The CDR3 DNA follows: TGCAGCGTATACCCCCCGCCGACAGGGAGCACTGAAGCTTTCTTT.

This clone occurred a few times. The chain combines TRBV5-1 with TRBJ2-7, with a possible D match to TRBD1 (5 bases). Germline CDR1 is SGHRS and CDR2 is YFSETQ. Deletions cut 2 bases from V and 1 base from J, with 7 bases between. The CDR3 has 13 residues. CDR3 in amino acids: CASSFTGSYEQYF. In nucleotides, the CDR3 is TGCGCCAGCAGCTTTACAGGATCCTACGAGCAGTACTTC.

This rearrangement joins TRBV6-2 or TRBV6-3 to TRBJ1-6, with 7 bases identical to TRBD1. V lost 4 bases and J lost 4; bases outside the gene matches: 1. Germline values: CDR1 MNHEY, CDR2 SVGEGT. The CDR3 sequence is 14 residues long. The CDR3 reads CASSSQGYNSPLHF. The CDR3 DNA reads as TGTGCCAGCAGTTCACAGGGGTATAATTCACCCCTCCACTTT.

The chain combines TRBV18 with TRBJ2-5; D is uncertain. The length of the CDR3 is 12 residues. Germline V lookup: CDR1 KGHSH, CDR2 LQKENI. Trimming shortened V by 2 bases and J by 4 bases, and 5 bases separated the two germline ends. This chain's CDR3 is CASSPGPETQYF. The CDR3 DNA is TGTGCCAGCTCACCAGGCCCAGAGACCCAGTACTTC.

The chain has TRBV9 and TRBJ1-1, with D possibly matching TRBD1 (5 bases). Trimming took 0 bases from V and 4 from J, leaving 10 bases between them. The CDR3 has 14 residues. Germline V gives CDR1 SGDLS, CDR2 YYNGEE. The DNA of the CDR3 is TGTGCCAGCAGCGTAGCCAGGGTAGGCACTGAAGCTTTCTTT. It yields the protein CASSVARVGTEAFF.

This chain joins TRBV18 and TRBJ2-3; D may be TRBD1 (6 bases). CDR1 is KGHSH and CDR2 is LQKENI in the germline V gene. The germline V and J ends were trimmed by 3 bases and 1 base, with 17 bases remaining between them. The CDR3 has 17 amino acids. The CDR3 bases are TGTGCCAGCTCACCTATTTCCACAGGGTCTCGCACAGATACGCAGTATTTT. Protein: CASSPISTGSRTDTQYF. Full variable domain (outside the CDR3, taken from reference TRBV18 and TRBJ2-3): NAGVMQNPRHLVRRRGQEARLRCSPMKGHSHVYWYRQLPEEGLKFMVYLQKENIIDESGMPKERFSAEFPKEGPSILRIQQVVRGDSAAYFCASSPISTGSRTDTQYFGPGTRLTVL.

V gene TRBV7-3 combines with J gene TRBJ2-7; 10 nucleotides agree with TRBD1. CDR1 is SGHTA, CDR2 FQGTGA, per germline. V dropped 5 bases and J dropped 5; count of bases not matched to a gene: 6. The CDR3 length is 14 residues. The CDR3 here is CASSPGQGLHEQYF. The CDR3 DNA is TGTGCCAGCAGCCCGGGACAGGGGTTACACGAGCAGTACTTC.

The chain uses TRBV27 and TRBJ2-3, with D perhaps matching TRBD2 (5 bases). V shed 2 bases and J shed 3 bases, with 12 bases lying between them. Germline assignment: CDR1 MNHEY and CDR2 SMNVEV (reference sequence). The CDR3 is made up of 15 amino acids. The CDR3 DNA follows: TGTGCCAGCAGTTTAATCGGGTCGGGGACAGATACGCAGTATTTT. Translated: CASSLIGSGTDTQYF.

The V call is TRBV6-4, the J call TRBJ1-1; 7 bases agree with TRBD1. Looked up from germline, CDR1 is MRHNA and CDR2 is SNTAGT. V gave up 6 bases and J gave up 5 bases; unmatched junction bases: 9. This CDR3 has 14 amino acids. The CDR3 spells CASRSGTVGTEAFF. The CDR3, as DNA: TGTGCCAGCAGATCAGGGACAGTCGGGACTGAAGCTTTCTTT.

The CDR3 nucleotides read TGTGCCAGCAGTGACAGGGTCGGCACAGATACGCAGTATTTT. It encodes CASSDRVGTDTQYF. The chain is built from TRBV25-1 and TRBJ2-3, with D tentatively TRBD1 (5 bases). CDR1 is MGHDK, CDR2 SYGVNS, per germline. The length of the CDR3 is 14 residues. V was shortened by 3 bases and J by 1 base, with 8 bases between the two germline ends.

The chain joins TRBV5-1 to TRBJ2-7; TRBD1 aligns across 8 bases. V lost 4 bases to trimming and J lost 5 bases; unmatched junction nucleotides: 11. In germline, CDR1 is SGHRS, CDR2 YFSETQ. The CDR3 loop spans 15 amino acids. The CDR3 DNA reads TGCGCCAGCAGCCGACCCGATACAGGGGGTGACGAGCAGTACTTC. Its protein is CASSRPDTGGDEQYF.

J is TRBJ1-4 and V is TRBV5-1; no definite D call. CDR1 is SGHRS, CDR2 YFSETQ, per germline. Trimming left V 2 bases short and J 7 bases short, with 12 bases between. CDR3 size: 14 residues. CDR3 residues: CASSFSGKGEKLFF. The CDR3 coding sequence is TGCGCCAGCAGCTTTTCGGGGAAGGGTGAAAAACTGTTTTTT.

The chain couples TRBV3-1 (or the pseudogene TRBV3-2) to TRBJ2-5; TRBD2 is a possible D gene (6 bases). The CDR3 spans 15 residues. Germline V gene lookup returns CDR1 LGHDT and CDR2 YNNKEL (reference sequence). V was pared by 1 base and J by 1 base, with 10 bases between. The CDR3 DNA sequence: TGTGCCAGCAGCCAAGGGGGGGATCTCCAAGAGACCCAGTACTTC. This translates into CASSQGGDLQETQYF.